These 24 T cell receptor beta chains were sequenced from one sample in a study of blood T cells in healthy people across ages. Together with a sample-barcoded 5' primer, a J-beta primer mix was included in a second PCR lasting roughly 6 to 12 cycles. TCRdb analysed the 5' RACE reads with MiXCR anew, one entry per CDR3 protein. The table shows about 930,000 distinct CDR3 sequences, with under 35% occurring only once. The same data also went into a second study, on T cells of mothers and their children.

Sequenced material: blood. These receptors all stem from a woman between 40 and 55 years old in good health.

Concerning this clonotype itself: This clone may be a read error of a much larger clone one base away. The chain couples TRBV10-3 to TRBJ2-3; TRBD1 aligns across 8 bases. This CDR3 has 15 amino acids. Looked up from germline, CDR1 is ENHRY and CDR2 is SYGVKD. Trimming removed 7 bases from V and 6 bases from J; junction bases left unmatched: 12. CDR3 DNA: TGTGCCATCAATCGACAGGGGACGAGAGCGGATACGCAGTATTTT. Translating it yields CAINRQGTRADTQYF.

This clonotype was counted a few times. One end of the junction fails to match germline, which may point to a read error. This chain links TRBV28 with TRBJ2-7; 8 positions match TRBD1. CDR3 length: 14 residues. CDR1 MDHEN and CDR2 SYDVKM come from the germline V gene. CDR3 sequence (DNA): TGTGCCGGCAGTTTGGACAGGGTGAGGTACGAGCAGTACTTC. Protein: CAGSLDRVRYEQYF. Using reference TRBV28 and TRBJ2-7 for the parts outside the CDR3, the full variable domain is DVKVTQSSRYLVKRTGEKVFLECVQDMDHENMFWYRQDPGLGLRLIYFSYDVKMKEKGDIPEGYSVSREKKERFSLILESASTNQTSMYLCAGSLDRVRYEQYFGPGTRLTVT.

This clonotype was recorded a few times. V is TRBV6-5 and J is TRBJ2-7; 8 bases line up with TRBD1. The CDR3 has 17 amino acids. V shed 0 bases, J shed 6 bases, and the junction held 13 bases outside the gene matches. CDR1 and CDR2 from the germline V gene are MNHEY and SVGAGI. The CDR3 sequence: CASSYSMVGTGPSEQYF. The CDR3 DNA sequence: TGTGCCAGCAGTTACTCGATGGTTGGGACAGGACCCTCCGAGCAGTACTTC.

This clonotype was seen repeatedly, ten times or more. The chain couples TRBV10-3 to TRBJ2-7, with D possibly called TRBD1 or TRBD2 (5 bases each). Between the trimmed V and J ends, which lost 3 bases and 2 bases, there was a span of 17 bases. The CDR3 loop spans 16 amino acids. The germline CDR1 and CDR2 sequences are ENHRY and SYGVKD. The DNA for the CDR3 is TGTGCCATCAGTGACCCGGGGCGGCAGGGACCCTACGAGCAGTACTTC. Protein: CAISDPGRQGPYEQYF.

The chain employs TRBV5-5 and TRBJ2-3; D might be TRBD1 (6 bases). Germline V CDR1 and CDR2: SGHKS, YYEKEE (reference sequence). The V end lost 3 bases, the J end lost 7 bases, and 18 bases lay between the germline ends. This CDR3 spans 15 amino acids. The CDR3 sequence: CASSSSGQSQNTQYF. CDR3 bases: TGTGCCAGCAGCTCCTCCGGACAGAGCCAAAATACGCAGTATTTT.

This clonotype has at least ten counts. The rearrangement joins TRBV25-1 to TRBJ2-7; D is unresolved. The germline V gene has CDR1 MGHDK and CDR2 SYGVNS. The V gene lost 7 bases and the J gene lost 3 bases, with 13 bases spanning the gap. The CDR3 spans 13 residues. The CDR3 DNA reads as TGTGCCAGCACCTCAGGAGTACTCTACGAGCAGTACTTC. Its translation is CASTSGVLYEQYF.

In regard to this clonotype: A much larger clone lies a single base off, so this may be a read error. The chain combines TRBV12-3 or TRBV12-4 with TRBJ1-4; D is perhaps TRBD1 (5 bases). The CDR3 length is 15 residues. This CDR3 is CASRQTDSRNEKRFF. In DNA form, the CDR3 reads TGTGCCAGCAGACAGACCGACAGCCGGAATGAAAAACGGTTTTTT.

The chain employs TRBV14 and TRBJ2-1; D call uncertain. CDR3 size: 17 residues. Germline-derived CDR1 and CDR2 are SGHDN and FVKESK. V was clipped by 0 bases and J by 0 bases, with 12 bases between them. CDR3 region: CASSQDFPLSSYNEQFF. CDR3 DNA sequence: TGTGCCAGCAGCCAAGATTTCCCCCTGAGCTCCTACAATGAGCAGTTCTTC.

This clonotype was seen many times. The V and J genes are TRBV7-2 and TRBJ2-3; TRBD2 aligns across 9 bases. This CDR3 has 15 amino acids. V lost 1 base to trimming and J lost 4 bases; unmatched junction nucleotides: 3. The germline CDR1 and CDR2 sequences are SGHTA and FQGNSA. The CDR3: CASSLDAGGPDTQYF. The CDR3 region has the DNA TGTGCCAGCAGCTTAGATGCGGGGGGGCCAGATACGCAGTATTTT.

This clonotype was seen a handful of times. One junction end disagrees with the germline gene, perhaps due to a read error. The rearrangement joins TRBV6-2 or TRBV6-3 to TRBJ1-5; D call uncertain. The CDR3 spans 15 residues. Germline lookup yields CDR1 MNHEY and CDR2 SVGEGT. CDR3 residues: CTSSYSLTRPQPQHF. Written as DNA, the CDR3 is TGTACCAGCAGTTACTCCCTCACGCGCCCCCAGCCCCAGCATTTT.

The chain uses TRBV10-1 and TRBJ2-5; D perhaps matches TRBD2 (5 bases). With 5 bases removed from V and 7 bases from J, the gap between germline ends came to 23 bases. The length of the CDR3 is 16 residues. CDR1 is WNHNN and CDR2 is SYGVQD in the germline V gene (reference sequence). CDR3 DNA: TGCGCCAGCAGTTCCGAACGTGGCCCGGTTGCGGGGACCCAGTACTTC. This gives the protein CASSSERGPVAGTQYF.

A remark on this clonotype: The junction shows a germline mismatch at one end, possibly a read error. The CDR3 reads CASSLRGGALSYKQYF. In nucleotides, the CDR3 is TGTGCCAGCAGCCTCCGGGGGGGGGCCCTCTCCTACAAGCAGTACTTC. The rearrangement joins TRBV7-2 to TRBJ2-7; the match to TRBD2 covers 8 bases. Germline V gene lookup returns CDR1 SGHTA and CDR2 FQGNSA. CDR3 length: 16 residues.

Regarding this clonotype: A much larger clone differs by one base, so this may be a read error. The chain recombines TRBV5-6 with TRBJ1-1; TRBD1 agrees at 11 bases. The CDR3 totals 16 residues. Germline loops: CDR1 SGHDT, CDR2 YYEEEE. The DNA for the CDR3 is TGTACCAGCAGCTTGTTCGGGACAGGGGGGAACACTGAAGCTTTCTTT. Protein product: CTSSLFGTGGNTEAFF. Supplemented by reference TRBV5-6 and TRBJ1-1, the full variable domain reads DAGVTQSPTHLIKTRGQQVTLRCSPKSGHDTVSWYQQALGQGPQFIFQYYEEEERQRGNFPDRFSGHQFPNYSSELNVNALLLGDSALYLCTSSLFGTGGNTEAFFGQGTRLTVV.

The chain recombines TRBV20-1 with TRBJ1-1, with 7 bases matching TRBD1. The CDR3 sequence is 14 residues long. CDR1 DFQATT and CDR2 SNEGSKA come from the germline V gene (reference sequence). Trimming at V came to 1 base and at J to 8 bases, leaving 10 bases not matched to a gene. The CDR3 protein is CSARALDRPTEAFF. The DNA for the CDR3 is TGCAGTGCTAGAGCACTGGACAGGCCCACGGAAGCTTTCTTT.

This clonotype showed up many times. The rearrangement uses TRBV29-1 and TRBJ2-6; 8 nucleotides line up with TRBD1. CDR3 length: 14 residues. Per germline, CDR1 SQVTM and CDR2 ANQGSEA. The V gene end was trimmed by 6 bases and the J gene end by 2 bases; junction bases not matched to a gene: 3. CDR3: CSVMTGAGANVLTF. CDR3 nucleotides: TGCAGCGTGATGACAGGGGCTGGGGCCAACGTCCTGACTTTC.

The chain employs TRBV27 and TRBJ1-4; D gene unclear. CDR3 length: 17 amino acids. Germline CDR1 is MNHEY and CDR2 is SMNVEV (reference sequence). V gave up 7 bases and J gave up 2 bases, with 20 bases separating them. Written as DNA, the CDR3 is TGTGCCAGCATCCTCGGACCGGCTTTTCGGACTAATGAAAAACTGTTTTTT. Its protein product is CASILGPAFRTNEKLFF.

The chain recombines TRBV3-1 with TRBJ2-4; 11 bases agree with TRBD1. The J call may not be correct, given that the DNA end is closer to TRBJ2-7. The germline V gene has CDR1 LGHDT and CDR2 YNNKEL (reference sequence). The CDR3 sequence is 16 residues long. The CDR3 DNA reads TGTGCCAGCAGCTCGTACGGGACAGGGGGTCTGGACGAGCAGTACTTC. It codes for CASSSYGTGGLDEQYF.

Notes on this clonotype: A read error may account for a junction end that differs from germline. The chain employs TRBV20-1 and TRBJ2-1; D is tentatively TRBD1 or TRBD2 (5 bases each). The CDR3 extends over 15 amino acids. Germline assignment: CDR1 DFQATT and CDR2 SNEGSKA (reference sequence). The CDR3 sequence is CSARDYRSSYNERYF. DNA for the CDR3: TGCAGTGCTAGAGATTACAGGAGCTCCTACAATGAGCGGTACTTC.

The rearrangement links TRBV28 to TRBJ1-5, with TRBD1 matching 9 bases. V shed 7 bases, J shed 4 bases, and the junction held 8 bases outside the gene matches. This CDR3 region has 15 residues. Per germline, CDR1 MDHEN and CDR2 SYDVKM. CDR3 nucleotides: TGTGCCAGCATACCGCGGGACAGGGAGAATCAGCCCCAGCATTTT. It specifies CASIPRDRENQPQHF.

CDR3 in amino acids: CASSQEGFGNQPQHF. The CDR3 nucleotides are TGCGCCAGCAGCCAAGAAGGTTTTGGCAATCAGCCCCAGCATTTT. This sequence joins TRBV4-1 and TRBJ1-5; D uncertain. V shed 0 bases and J shed 2 bases, with 8 bases lying between them. The CDR3 extends over 15 amino acids. Germline assignment: CDR1 MGHRA and CDR2 YSYEKL.

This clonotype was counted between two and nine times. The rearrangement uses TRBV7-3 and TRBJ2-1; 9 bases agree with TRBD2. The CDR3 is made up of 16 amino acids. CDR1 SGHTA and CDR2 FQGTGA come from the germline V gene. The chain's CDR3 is CVSSLRGGGAYNEQFF. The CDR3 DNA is TGTGTCAGTAGCTTAAGAGGCGGGGGGGCCTACAATGAGCAGTTCTTC.

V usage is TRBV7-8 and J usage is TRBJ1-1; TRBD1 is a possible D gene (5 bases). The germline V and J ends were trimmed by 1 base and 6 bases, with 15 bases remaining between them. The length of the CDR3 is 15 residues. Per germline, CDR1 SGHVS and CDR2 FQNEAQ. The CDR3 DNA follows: TGTGCCAGCAGCTTAGTTTCCGGGGGTTCGGCTGAAGCTTTCTTT. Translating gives CASSLVSGGSAEAFF. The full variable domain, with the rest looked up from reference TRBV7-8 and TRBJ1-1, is GAGVSQSPRYKVAKRGQDVALRCDPISGHVSLFWYQQALGQGPEFLTYFQNEAQLDKSGLPSDRFFAERPEGSVSTLKIQRTQQEDSAVYLCASSLVSGGSAEAFFGQGTRLTVV.

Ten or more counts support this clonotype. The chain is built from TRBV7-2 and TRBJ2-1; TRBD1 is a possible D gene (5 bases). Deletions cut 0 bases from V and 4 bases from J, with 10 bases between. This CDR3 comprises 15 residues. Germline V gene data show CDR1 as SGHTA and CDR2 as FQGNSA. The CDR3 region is CASSLAVGAYNEQFF. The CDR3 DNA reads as TGTGCCAGCAGCTTAGCCGTAGGGGCTTACAATGAGCAGTTCTTC.

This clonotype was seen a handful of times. The CDR3 bases are TGTGCCAGCAGCCAAGCCTCGGGGAACTACGAGCAGTACTTC. Translated: CASSQASGNYEQYF. The chain couples TRBV4-2 to TRBJ2-7; maybe TRBD2 (5 bases). The CDR3 covers 14 residues. The germline V gene has CDR1 LGHNA and CDR2 YNFKEQ. Trimming left V 1 base short and J 3 bases short, with 10 bases between.